The 22 T cell receptor beta chains below all came from one sample that was sequenced in a study of long-term antiretroviral therapy in people with HIV. immunoSEQ v3.0 was run at survey level. Some clones are missing from TCRdb's copy, which holds only in-frame ones; the method was immunoSEQ multiplex PCR. The sample consists of over 10,000 clones, approximately 79% of them appearing once. The source was unsorted PBMCs, collected 0.8 years before starting antiretroviral therapy. The receptors come from a woman between 40 and 50 years old with HIV.

This chain uses TRBV27 with TRBJ2-1; D unresolved. The germline V and J ends were trimmed by 6 bases and 0 bases, with 6 bases remaining between them. The CDR3 spans 13 residues. CDR1 MNHEY and CDR2 SMNVEV come from the germline V gene (reference sequence). Here the CDR3 reads CASSGSSYNEQFF. For the CDR3, the DNA is TGTGCCAGCAGCGGAAGCTCCTACAATGAGCAGTTCTTC.

The V call is TRBV5-1, the J call TRBJ2-1; a weak D match, TRBD1 (6 bases). This CDR3 is built from 13 residues. Trimming removed 7 bases at V and 2 bases at J, with 10 bases between. Germline CDR1 is SGHRS and CDR2 is YFSETQ. CDR3 bases: TGCGCCAGCCAACAGGGAACCTACAATGAGCAGTTCTTC. Amino acids: CASQQGTYNEQFF.

The rearrangement joins TRBV6-6 to TRBJ1-1, with unresolved D. The CDR3 has 13 amino acids. Germline lookup yields CDR1 MNHNY and CDR2 SVGAGI (reference sequence). Trimming cost V 5 bases and J 8 bases, with 15 bases left between them. CDR3 in DNA: TGTGCCAGCAGTCCTCCGGGATCCCAAGAAGCTTTCTTT. This codes for CASSPPGSQEAFF.

V and J are TRBV2 and TRBJ2-6, with D tentatively TRBD1 (6 bases). Trimming took 8 bases from V and 0 from J, leaving 11 bases between them. Germline V gives CDR1 SNHLY, CDR2 FYNNEI. CDR3 length equals 15 residues. The CDR3 spells CASDRGGSGANVLTF. CDR3 nucleotide sequence: TGTGCCAGCGATCGAGGGGGCTCTGGGGCCAACGTCCTGACTTTC.

The genes are TRBV5-1 and TRBJ2-5, with D uncertain. V was cut by 4 bases and J by 5 bases, with 9 bases left in between. The CDR3 totals 12 residues. Germline V lookup: CDR1 SGHRS, CDR2 YFSETQ. The CDR3 region has the DNA TGCGCCAGCAGCCGTGAGGTGGAGACCCAGTACTTC. Translation: CASSREVETQYF. The full variable domain, rest sourced from reference TRBV5-1 and TRBJ2-5, is KAGVTQTPRYLIKTRGQQVTLSCSPISGHRSVSWYQQTPGQGLQFLFEYFSETQRNKGNFPGRFSGRQFSNSRSEMNVSTLELGDSALYLCASSREVETQYFGPGTRLLVL.

The CDR3, as DNA: TGTGCCAGCATTGCGACAGCCCAACGGAGGTATGGCTACACCTTC. It codes for CASIATAQRRYGYTF. V and J are TRBV28 and TRBJ1-2; the D gene is possibly TRBD1 (5 bases). V was cut by 7 bases and J by 5 bases, with 20 bases left in between. The CDR3 is made up of 15 amino acids. CDR1 MDHEN and CDR2 SYDVKM come from the germline V gene.

This clone was detected once. This sequence joins TRBV5-1 and TRBJ2-7, with 7 bases that match TRBD1. Germline lookup yields CDR1 SGHRS and CDR2 YFSETQ. Trimming removed 3 bases from V and 6 bases from J; junction bases left unmatched: 9. There are 14 residues in the CDR3. CDR3 residues: CASSSGQQGIEQYF. The CDR3 nucleotides read TGCGCCAGCAGCTCTGGTCAACAGGGGATCGAGCAGTACTTC.

The chain recombines TRBV4-1 with TRBJ2-3; 10 bases align to TRBD1. The CDR3 extends over 16 amino acids. Germline loops: CDR1 MGHRA, CDR2 YSYEKL. The trim removed 7 bases at V and 6 bases at J, leaving 13 bases unmatched. CDR3 bases: TGCGCCAGCAAGCCCAGGACAGGGGGTGCAGGGGATACGCAGTATTTT. It translates to CASKPRTGGAGDTQYF.

The gene calls are TRBV6-6 and TRBJ2-3; D not resolved. The CDR3 has 12 residues. Germline V CDR1 and CDR2: MNHNY, SVGAGI (reference sequence). Trimming took off 10 bases at V and 0 bases at J, with 8 bases between the two ends. Here the CDR3 reads CANPFSTDTQYF. In nucleotides, the CDR3 is TGTGCCAATCCGTTTAGCACAGATACGCAGTATTTT.

The V call is TRBV9, the J call TRBJ1-5; the D gene is possibly TRBD1 (6 bases). The germline V gene encodes CDR1 SGDLS and CDR2 YYNGEE. V was cut by 0 bases and J by 0 bases, with 19 bases left in between. The CDR3 is 19 amino acids. The CDR3 nucleotides are TGTGCCAGCAGCGTAGGGACAGCGAGCATGAGTTATAGCAATCAGCCCCAGCATTTT. This gives the protein CASSVGTASMSYSNQPQHF.

This clone has a single count. The chain links TRBV7-8 to TRBJ2-5, with 9 bases that match TRBD1. The V gene's germline CDR1 is SGHVS and CDR2 FQNEAQ. Unmatched junction bases numbered 6, after V lost 0 bases and J lost 4 bases. CDR3 length: 16 residues. As DNA, the CDR3 is TGTGCCAGCAGCTTAGCGGGGAGACAGGGGGGAGAGACCCAGTACTTC. This translates into CASSLAGRQGGETQYF.

CDR3 sequence reads: CAISESPAGSAEQFF. In DNA, the CDR3 is TGTGCCATCAGTGAGTCCCCGGCAGGCTCGGCTGAGCAGTTCTTC. The chain uses TRBV10-3 and TRBJ2-1; D unclear. Germline values: CDR1 ENHRY, CDR2 SYGVKD. The CDR3 contains 15 residues. The germline V and J ends were trimmed by 0 bases and 9 bases, with 15 bases remaining between them.

This sequence joins TRBV9 and TRBJ1-5; TRBD1 might be the D (6 bases). V lost 4 bases, J lost 3 bases, and 14 bases lay in between. This CDR3 contains 15 residues. CDR1 and CDR2 (germline): SGDLS, YYNGEE. CDR3 DNA sequence: TGTGCCAGCAGCCTCGGGCAGGGGCCCAATCAGCCCCAGCATTTT. This sequence encodes CASSLGQGPNQPQHF.

The genes are TRBV7-3 and TRBJ2-1; a weak D match, TRBD2 (7 bases). CDR1 is SGHTA and CDR2 is FQGTGA in the germline V gene. Trimming took off 5 bases at V and 0 bases at J, with 23 bases between the two ends. This CDR3 is built from 19 residues. The CDR3 DNA sequence: TGTGCCAGCAGCCTAAATAGGGGGGGGCTGAAAATCTCCTACAATGAGCAGTTCTTC. Translated: CASSLNRGGLKISYNEQFF.

The chain carries TRBV13 and TRBJ2-7; D remains ambiguous. V was shortened by 5 bases and J by 0 bases, with 14 bases between the two germline ends. Germline V gene lookup returns CDR1 PRHDT and CDR2 FYEKMQ (reference sequence). This CDR3 is 15 amino acids long. The CDR3 reads CASSLDGRISYEQYF. For the CDR3, the DNA is TGTGCCAGCAGCCTGGACGGACGAATCTCCTACGAGCAGTACTTC.

This rearrangement joins TRBV7-3 to TRBJ2-1; 11 bases agree with TRBD2. V trimming: 5 bases; J trimming: 6 bases; junction bases outside the gene matches: 3. Germline V gene sequence: CDR1 SGHTA, CDR2 FQGTGA. The CDR3 extends over 14 amino acids. The CDR3 bases are TGTGCCAGCAGCCGTGGACTAGCGGGCAATGAGCAGTTCTTC. It translates to CASSRGLAGNEQFF.

This chain joins TRBV6-6 and TRBJ2-5; possibly TRBD2 for D (6 bases). The CDR3 covers 15 residues. The germline V gene encodes CDR1 MNHNY and CDR2 SVGAGI (reference sequence). V was shortened by 7 bases and J by 1 base, with 16 bases between the two germline ends. The CDR3 here is CASTPMGGRQETQYF. In nucleotides, the CDR3 is TGTGCCAGCACCCCTATGGGGGGTCGCCAAGAGACCCAGTACTTC.

This clone is classed as medium-sized. The chain joins TRBV19 to TRBJ2-1; 11 bases map to TRBD2. CDR3 length: 17 residues. V lost 3 bases, J lost 3 bases, and 7 bases stayed unmatched. CDR1 and CDR2 (germline): LNHDA, SQIVND (reference sequence). CDR3 bases: TGTGCCAGTAGTATCTCGGGGACTAGCGGACTCTACAATGAGCAGTTCTTC. It specifies CASSISGTSGLYNEQFF.

This clone was recorded a few times. The chain joins TRBV6-1 to TRBJ1-1; D is ambiguous. The germline CDR1 and CDR2 sequences are MNHNS and SASEGT. This CDR3 region has 11 residues. The CDR3 spells CAATGHTEAFF. In nucleotides, the CDR3 is TGTGCGGCCACTGGTCACACTGAAGCTTTCTTT.

This clone turned up a few times. The chain recombines TRBV28 with TRBJ1-5; D might be TRBD1 (5 bases). The V gene's germline CDR1 is MDHEN and CDR2 SYDVKM. V dropped 7 bases and J dropped 6 bases, with 19 bases sitting between them. The CDR3 totals 15 residues. The CDR3 protein is CASIGIGGISQPQHF. The CDR3 DNA reads TGTGCCAGCATAGGTATCGGGGGGATCTCTCAGCCCCAGCATTTT.

The chain employs TRBV7-9 and TRBJ2-2; D ambiguous. The CDR3 spans 17 residues. Germline values: CDR1 SEHNR, CDR2 FQNEAQ (reference sequence). V lost 5 bases and J 0 bases, leaving 16 bases between the germline ends. The CDR3 protein is CASSSLRSTANTGELFF. In nucleotides, the CDR3 is TGTGCCAGCAGCAGCCTTAGAAGCACCGCGAACACCGGGGAGCTGTTTTTT. The whole variable domain, filled in from reference TRBV7-9 and TRBJ2-2, reads DTGVSQNPRHKITKRGQNVTFRCDPISEHNRLYWYRQTLGQGPEFLTYFQNEAQLEKSRLLSDRFSAERPKGSFSTLEIQRTEQGDSAMYLCASSSLRSTANTGELFFGEGSRLTVL.

The genes are TRBV6-6 and TRBJ2-3, with D maybe TRBD1 (6 bases). Looked up from germline, CDR1 is MNHNY and CDR2 is SVGAGI (reference sequence). V was pared by 6 bases and J by 6 bases, with 13 bases between. This CDR3 is built from 13 residues. The CDR3 nucleotides are TGTGCCAGCAGAACCCCAGGGGCGGATACGCAGTATTTT. Translation gives CASRTPGADTQYF.